This T cell receptor (beta chain) comes out of a study of technical replicates of blood from a few donors. Sequencing used immunoSEQ multiplex PCR; TCRdb keeps in-frame clones, though not all of them. There are roughly 100,000 clones in the sample; 96% occur only once, and about 0.38% lies in the top ten. The CDR3 runs 16 residues. V was clipped by 0 bases and J by 6 bases; unmatched bases: 6. Per germline, CDR1 SGDLS and CDR2 YYNGEE. This TCR was recovered from a human donor in good health. The chain links TRBV9 to TRBJ1-5, with 10 bases identical to TRBD1. Sequenced: T cells isolated from PBMCs. CDR3 bases: TGTGCCAGCAGCGTAGGGGGGACAGGGGAGAGTCAGCCCCAGCATTTT. Translated, it gives CASSVGGTGESQPQHF. Using reference TRBV9 and TRBJ1-5 for the parts outside the CDR3, the full variable domain is DSGVTQTPKHLITATGQRVTLRCSPRSGDLSVYWYQQSLDQGLQFLIQYYNGEERAKGNILERFSAQQFPDLHSELNLSSLELGDSALYFCASSVGGTGESQPQHFGDGTRLSIL.